The rows below give T cell receptor beta chains drawn from one sample of a study of post-analysis software for immune sequencing data. TCRdb reprocessed the PCR reads with MiXCR, giving one entry per CDR3 protein. Of about 820,000 distinct CDR3 sequences listed, approximately 53% are singletons. The source material was blood. The receptors were gathered from a girl aged 5-17 years with multiple sclerosis. The CDR3 runs from the conserved cysteine through the conserved F or W. Each record gives: J gene, D gene, clone size, V gene, CDR3 protein, CDR3 DNA. A D gene is named only where the DNA matches it firmly. Size tells how often a clone was seen (once, few, many) or the class of an expanded clone, and some rows leave it out.

j_gene: TRBJ2-7
d_gene: TRBD2
abundance: few
v_gene: TRBV5-1
CDR3aa: CASSFGSGINEQYF
CDR3nt: TGCGCCAGCAGCTTTGGTAGCGGGATCAACGAGCAGTACTTC

j_gene: TRBJ2-3
d_gene: NA
abundance: NA
v_gene: TRBV4-2
CDR3aa: CASSQDDVREDTQYF
CDR3nt: TGTGCCAGCAGCCAAGATGACGTACGGGAGGATACGCAGTATTTT

j_gene: TRBJ2-7
d_gene: TRBD2
abundance: few
v_gene: TRBV6-1
CDR3aa: CASSLKTSGGRYPYEQYF
CDR3nt: TGTGCCAGCAGTCTAAAGACTAGCGGGGGGCGCTATCCCTACGAGCAGTACTTC

j_gene: TRBJ2-7
d_gene: NA
abundance: NA
v_gene: TRBV4-1
CDR3aa: CASSAGGDGPYEQYF
CDR3nt: TGCGCCAGCAGCGCGGGCGGGGACGGACCCTACGAGCAGTACTTC

j_gene: TRBJ2-7
d_gene: NA
abundance: few
v_gene: TRBV13
CDR3aa: CASSSHEAGSYEQYF
CDR3nt: TGTGCCAGCAGCTCCCATGAGGCGGGCTCCTACGAGCAGTACTTC

j_gene: TRBJ2-7
d_gene: TRBD1
abundance: NA
v_gene: TRBV27
CDR3aa: CASRATGSSYEQYF
CDR3nt: TGTGCCAGCAGAGCGACAGGGAGCTCCTACGAGCAGTACTTC

j_gene: TRBJ2-1
d_gene: NA
abundance: NA
v_gene: TRBV6-5
CDR3aa: CASSYLGRIEQFF
CDR3nt: TGTGCCAGCAGTTACCTCGGACGAATTGAGCAGTTCTTC

j_gene: TRBJ2-5
d_gene: TRBD2
abundance: few
v_gene: TRBV20-1
CDR3aa: CSATIPGLAGGPFEETQYF
CDR3nt: TGCAGTGCTACCATACCGGGACTAGCGGGAGGGCCTTTTGAAGAGACCCAGTACTTC

j_gene: TRBJ2-1
d_gene: NA
abundance: NA
v_gene: TRBV19
CDR3aa: CASSMGSRLSSNEQFF
CDR3nt: TGTGCCAGTAGTATGGGATCTAGACTGTCCTCCAATGAGCAGTTCTTC

j_gene: TRBJ1-1
d_gene: TRBD1
abundance: once
v_gene: TRBV7-9
CDR3aa: CASSFPTTTGGTEAFF
CDR3nt: TGTGCCAGCAGCTTCCCCACGACGACAGGGGGCACTGAAGCTTTCTTT

j_gene: TRBJ2-3
d_gene: TRBD2
abundance: NA
v_gene: TRBV12-3/TRBV12-4
CDR3aa: CASRPPSGLAGGLVTDTQYF
CDR3nt: TGTGCCAGCAGGCCCCCCTCGGGACTAGCGGGAGGTTTGGTCACAGATACGCAGTATTTT

j_gene: TRBJ1-2
d_gene: NA
abundance: NA
v_gene: TRBV6-6
CDR3aa: CASRELPGKGGYTF
CDR3nt: TGTGCCAGCAGGGAGCTTCCGGGAAAGGGTGGCTACACCTTC

j_gene: TRBJ1-2
d_gene: TRBD1
abundance: NA
v_gene: TRBV29-1
CDR3aa: CSALTGGTGGDGYTF
CDR3nt: TGCAGCGCCCTAACTGGGGGGACAGGGGGCGATGGCTACACCTTC

j_gene: TRBJ2-5
d_gene: NA
abundance: few
v_gene: TRBV20-1
CDR3aa: CSVRGLVKKETQYF
CDR3nt: TGCAGTGTTAGGGGCCTCGTTAAAAAAGAGACCCAGTACTTC

j_gene: TRBJ2-1
d_gene: NA
abundance: few
v_gene: TRBV25-1
CDR3aa: CASSDLPGGGGNEQFF
CDR3nt: TGTGCCAGCAGTGATCTCCCCGGGGGAGGTGGGAATGAGCAGTTCTTC

j_gene: TRBJ1-2
d_gene: NA
abundance: once
v_gene: TRBV5-1
CDR3aa: CASSLNQGYGYTF
CDR3nt: TGCGCCAGCAGCTTGAACCAGGGGTATGGCTACACCTTC

j_gene: TRBJ2-3
d_gene: NA
abundance: few
v_gene: TRBV15
CDR3aa: CATSRRPGAGTDTQYF
CDR3nt: TGTGCCACCAGCAGACGTCCGGGGGCGGGAACAGATACGCAGTATTTT

j_gene: TRBJ2-1
d_gene: NA
abundance: NA
v_gene: TRBV5-1
CDR3aa: CASSPPPDRHEQFF
CDR3nt: TGCGCCAGCAGCCCCCCCCCGGACAGACATGAGCAGTTCTTC

j_gene: TRBJ2-5
d_gene: NA
abundance: many
v_gene: TRBV6-5
CDR3aa: CASSYNSGQTQYF
CDR3nt: TGTGCCAGCAGTTACAACTCAGGGCAGACCCAGTACTTC

j_gene: TRBJ2-1
d_gene: NA
abundance: few
v_gene: TRBV28
CDR3aa: CASSGVGSYNEQFF
CDR3nt: TGTGCCAGCAGTGGGGTAGGCTCCTACAATGAGCAGTTCTTC

j_gene: TRBJ2-4
d_gene: TRBD2
abundance: NA
v_gene: TRBV12-3/TRBV12-4
CDR3aa: CASSSRTSGGALAKNIQYF
CDR3nt: TGTGCCAGCAGTTCCCGGACTAGCGGGGGGGCACTAGCCAAAAACATTCAGTACTTC

j_gene: TRBJ2-3
d_gene: TRBD2
abundance: few
v_gene: TRBV28
CDR3aa: CASSFFRTSGRASDTQYF
CDR3nt: TGTGCCAGCAGTTTCTTCCGAACTAGCGGGAGGGCCTCAGATACGCAGTATTTT

j_gene: TRBJ2-3
d_gene: NA
abundance: NA
v_gene: TRBV15
CDR3aa: CATSKTDTQYF
CDR3nt: TGTGCCACCAGCAAAACAGATACGCAGTATTTT

j_gene: TRBJ2-1
d_gene: TRBD2
abundance: few
v_gene: TRBV4-1
CDR3aa: CASSLVAGGPLYNEQFF
CDR3nt: TGCGCCAGCAGCCTGGTAGCGGGGGGGCCCTTATACAATGAGCAGTTCTTC

j_gene: TRBJ2-7
d_gene: NA
abundance: few
v_gene: TRBV25-1
CDR3aa: CASSSLGFYEQYF
CDR3nt: TGTGCCAGCAGTTCCCTCGGATTCTACGAGCAGTACTTC

j_gene: TRBJ2-1
d_gene: TRBD1
abundance: NA
v_gene: TRBV25-1
CDR3aa: CASPAPQGALGEQFF
CDR3nt: TGTGCCAGCCCCGCCCCGCAGGGGGCCTTGGGTGAGCAGTTCTTC

j_gene: TRBJ2-3
d_gene: NA
abundance: NA
v_gene: TRBV4-2
CDR3aa: CASSPGASKPDTQYF
CDR3nt: TGTGCCAGCAGCCCCGGGGCTAGCAAGCCAGATACGCAGTATTTT

j_gene: TRBJ1-5
d_gene: NA
abundance: few
v_gene: TRBV5-1
CDR3aa: CASSLDDPVGQPQHF
CDR3nt: TGCGCCAGCAGCTTGGACGACCCGGTAGGACAGCCCCAGCATTTT

j_gene: TRBJ1-4
d_gene: NA
abundance: NA
v_gene: TRBV10-1
CDR3aa: CASRSSESFDRKNEKLFF
CDR3nt: TGCGCCAGCCGCAGTTCGGAGTCCTTCGACAGGAAGAATGAAAAACTGTTTTTT

j_gene: TRBJ1-2
d_gene: TRBD1
abundance: NA
v_gene: TRBV6-1
CDR3aa: CAHFSTGGAGGYTF
CDR3nt: TGTGCCCACTTCTCGACAGGGGGCGCGGGGGGCTACACCTTC

j_gene: TRBJ2-6
d_gene: NA
abundance: few
v_gene: TRBV12-3/TRBV12-4
CDR3aa: CASSLNLGGSHNGANVLTF
CDR3nt: TGTGCCAGCAGTTTAAACCTCGGAGGCAGTCACAATGGGGCCAACGTCCTGACTTTC

j_gene: TRBJ2-7
d_gene: TRBD1
abundance: few
v_gene: TRBV20-1
CDR3aa: CSAMASTGPTYEQYF
CDR3nt: TGCAGTGCTATGGCATCGACAGGGCCGACCTACGAGCAGTACTTC

j_gene: TRBJ2-3
d_gene: NA
abundance: NA
v_gene: TRBV10-3
CDR3aa: CAISDQGTVTDTQYF
CDR3nt: TGTGCCATCAGTGATCAGGGCACGGTCACAGATACGCAGTATTTT

j_gene: TRBJ2-3
d_gene: NA
abundance: once
v_gene: TRBV28
CDR3aa: CASSPKTTDTQYF
CDR3nt: TGTGCCAGCAGCCCAAAAACAACAGATACGCAGTATTTT

j_gene: TRBJ2-2
d_gene: TRBD1
abundance: NA
v_gene: TRBV12-3/TRBV12-4
CDR3aa: CASSSGTGIYTGELFF
CDR3nt: TGTGCCAGCAGTTCTGGGACAGGGATATACACCGGGGAGCTGTTTTTT

j_gene: TRBJ2-7
d_gene: NA
abundance: NA
v_gene: TRBV5-5
CDR3aa: CAGSMEIGNEQYF
CDR3nt: TGTGCCGGCAGCATGGAGATAGGCAATGAGCAGTACTTC

j_gene: TRBJ2-3
d_gene: NA
abundance: few
v_gene: TRBV11-3
CDR3aa: CASSPQAASTDTQYF
CDR3nt: TGTGCCAGCAGCCCTCAAGCGGCTAGCACAGATACGCAGTATTTT

j_gene: TRBJ2-1
d_gene: NA
abundance: once
v_gene: TRBV20-1
CDR3aa: CSARGGRSSYNEQFF
CDR3nt: TGCAGTGCTAGAGGCGGGCGAAGCTCCTACAATGAGCAGTTCTTC

j_gene: TRBJ1-1
d_gene: NA
abundance: NA
v_gene: TRBV7-2
CDR3aa: CASSLVREAFF
CDR3nt: TGTGCCAGCAGCTTGGTAAGGGAAGCTTTCTTT

j_gene: TRBJ2-7
d_gene: NA
abundance: NA
v_gene: TRBV30
CDR3aa: CAWSEIREQYF
CDR3nt: TGTGCCTGGAGTGAAATCCGCGAGCAGTACTTC

j_gene: TRBJ2-1
d_gene: NA
abundance: NA
v_gene: TRBV5-1
CDR3aa: CASSLGQYSYNEQFF
CDR3nt: TGCGCCAGCAGCTTGGGTCAGTACTCCTACAATGAGCAGTTCTTC

j_gene: TRBJ2-3
d_gene: NA
abundance: NA
v_gene: TRBV11-2
CDR3aa: CASSLDTGSTDTQYF
CDR3nt: TGTGCCAGCAGCTTAGATACAGGGAGCACAGATACGCAGTATTTT

j_gene: TRBJ1-2
d_gene: NA
abundance: NA
v_gene: TRBV7-9
CDR3aa: CASSPSGLGYGYTF
CDR3nt: TGTGCCAGCAGCCCGTCAGGGTTGGGCTATGGCTACACCTTC

j_gene: TRBJ2-1
d_gene: TRBD2
abundance: NA
v_gene: TRBV7-9
CDR3aa: CASSQKTSGVEQFF
CDR3nt: TGTGCCAGCAGCCAAAAAACTAGCGGGGTTGAGCAGTTCTTC

j_gene: TRBJ2-7
d_gene: NA
abundance: NA
v_gene: TRBV6-1
CDR3aa: CASSEATTAFYEQYF
CDR3nt: TGTGCCAGCAGTGAAGCAACGACAGCGTTCTACGAGCAGTACTTC

j_gene: TRBJ2-3
d_gene: TRBD1
abundance: few
v_gene: TRBV24-1
CDR3aa: CATGTGADTQYF
CDR3nt: TGTGCCACCGGGACAGGGGCAGATACGCAGTATTTT

j_gene: TRBJ2-6
d_gene: NA
abundance: few
v_gene: TRBV9
CDR3aa: CASSVSQGSGANVLTF
CDR3nt: TGTGCCAGCAGCGTGAGTCAAGGTTCGGGGGCCAACGTCCTGACTTTC

j_gene: TRBJ2-1
d_gene: TRBD2
abundance: few
v_gene: TRBV3-1
CDR3aa: CASSQLQAGHNEQFF
CDR3nt: TGTGCCAGCAGCCAACTTCAAGCGGGACACAATGAGCAGTTCTTC

j_gene: TRBJ2-7
d_gene: NA
abundance: NA
v_gene: TRBV12-3/TRBV12-4
CDR3aa: CASSYRTTSYEQYF
CDR3nt: TGTGCCAGCAGTTACAGGACTACTTCCTACGAGCAGTACTTC

j_gene: TRBJ2-7
d_gene: TRBD1
abundance: NA
v_gene: TRBV12-3/TRBV12-4
CDR3aa: CASSLALGQGHEQYF
CDR3nt: TGTGCCAGCAGTTTAGCGCTGGGACAGGGGCACGAGCAGTACTTC

j_gene: TRBJ2-7
d_gene: TRBD1
abundance: NA
v_gene: TRBV10-3
CDR3aa: CAISEKGQGAYEQYF
CDR3nt: TGTGCCATCAGTGAGAAGGGACAGGGGGCTTACGAGCAGTACTTC